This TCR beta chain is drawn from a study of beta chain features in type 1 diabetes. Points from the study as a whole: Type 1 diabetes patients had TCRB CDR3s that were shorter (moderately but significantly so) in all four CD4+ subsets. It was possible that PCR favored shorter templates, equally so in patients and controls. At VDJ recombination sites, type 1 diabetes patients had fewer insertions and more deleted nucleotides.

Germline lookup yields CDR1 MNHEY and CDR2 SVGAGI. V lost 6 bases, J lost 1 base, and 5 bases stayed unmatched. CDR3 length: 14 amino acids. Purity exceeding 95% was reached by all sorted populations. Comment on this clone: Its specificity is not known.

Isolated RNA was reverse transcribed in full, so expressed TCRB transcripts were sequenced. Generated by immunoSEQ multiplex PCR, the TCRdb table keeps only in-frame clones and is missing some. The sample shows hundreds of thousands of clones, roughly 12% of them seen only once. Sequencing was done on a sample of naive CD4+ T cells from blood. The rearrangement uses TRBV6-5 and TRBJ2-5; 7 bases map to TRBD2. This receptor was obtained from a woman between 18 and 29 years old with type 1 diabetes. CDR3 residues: CASRVTSSQETQYF. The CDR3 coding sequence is TGTGCCAGCAGGGTGACTAGCAGCCAAGAGACCCAGTACTTC.